These 11 T cell receptor beta chains share one sample of origin, sequenced in a study of blood T cells in healthy people across ages. The second PCR ran about 6 to 11 cycles with a sample-barcoded 5' primer and J-beta primers. Via MiXCR, TCRdb re-called the 5' RACE reads, giving one row per CDR3 protein. The data hold 1.8 million or so distinct CDR3 sequences, with about 39% observed a single time. Input material: blood. The receptor set was obtained from a human donor in good health.

V is TRBV10-3 and J is TRBJ1-2, with TRBD1 matching over 8 bases. There are 16 residues in the CDR3. CDR1 ENHRY and CDR2 SYGVKD come from the germline V gene. V lost 4 bases and J lost 3; bases outside the gene matches: 10. The CDR3 DNA sequence: TGTGCCATCAGTGTAACAGGGGGGGAGTCCTACTATGGCTACACCTTC. Protein sequence: CAISVTGGESYYGYTF.

This clonotype was recorded once. The V and J genes are TRBV25-1 and TRBJ2-4, with a possible D match to TRBD1 (6 bases). The tail of the sequence fits TRBJ2-7 better, so the J call may be wrong. This CDR3 has 14 residues. Germline V lookup: CDR1 MGHDK, CDR2 SYGVNS. The CDR3 coding sequence is TGTGCCAGCAGTTCCCAGGACAGATCCTACGAGCAGTACTTC. Translated, it gives CASSSQDRSYEQYF.

The table lists this clonotype with a few counts. The chain is built from TRBV10-3 and TRBJ2-5; 8 bases align to TRBD2. The DNA end is a closer match to TRBJ2-7, so the J assignment may be wrong. CDR1 ENHRY and CDR2 SYGVKD come from the germline V gene. The CDR3 is 14 amino acids. The DNA of the CDR3 is TGTGCCACGGGGGGGGAAGGGGGGACCTACGAGCAGTACTTC. Translation: CATGGEGGTYEQYF.

The chain joins TRBV6-5 to TRBJ1-6, with D possibly TRBD1 on 6 matching bases. The CDR3 has 16 residues. Germline CDR1 and CDR2: MNHEY and SVGAGI. V was pared by 6 bases and J by 9 bases, with 21 bases between. The CDR3 nucleotides are TGTGCCAGCAGCCGTCGACCGGGGGCGTCGGGTTCACCCCTCCACTTT. Translation gives CASSRRPGASGSPLHF.

This clonotype was detected only a few times. The chain joins TRBV11-2 to TRBJ1-1; D is unclear. This CDR3 has 13 residues. Trimming left V 5 bases short and J 6 bases short, with 13 bases between. Germline V gene data show CDR1 as SGHAT and CDR2 as FQNNGV. DNA for the CDR3: TGTGCCAGCAGCCCGGTCGAGGCCGCTGAAGCTTTCTTT. Its protein product is CASSPVEAAEAFF.

This chain joins TRBV20-1 and TRBJ1-1, with TRBD1 identical over 7 bases. Per germline, CDR1 DFQATT and CDR2 SNEGSKA (reference sequence). The junction had 21 bases not matched to a gene; V was cut back by 6 bases and J by 2 bases. CDR3 length: 18 residues. The CDR3 loop is CSAPGWRGQDLLNTEAFF. The CDR3, as DNA: TGCAGTGCACCCGGGTGGAGGGGGCAAGATTTACTTAACACTGAAGCTTTCTTT.

The CDR3 bases are TGTGCCAGCAGTTTAAGGACAGGGCAAACTGAAGCTTTCTTT. This translates into CASSLRTGQTEAFF. The rearrangement uses TRBV12-3 or TRBV12-4 and TRBJ1-1, with 8 nucleotides matching TRBD1. CDR3 length equals 14 residues. The ends lost 2 bases at V and 5 bases at J; junction bases unmatched: 4.

V gene TRBV29-1 combines with J gene TRBJ1-1; weak D call: TRBD1 (5 bases). Germline V gene sequence: CDR1 SQVTM, CDR2 ANQGSEA. V lost 2 bases and J 0 bases, leaving 10 bases between the germline ends. The CDR3 is 14 amino acids. CDR3 DNA: TGCAGCGTTGAAAGAGGGGAGATGAACACTGAAGCTTTCTTT. It codes for CSVERGEMNTEAFF.

This clonotype occurred a few times. V and J are TRBV29-1 and TRBJ2-5; 8 bases are a match to TRBD1. From germline, CDR1 is SQVTM and CDR2 ANQGSEA. The J segment lost 4 bases and the V segment lost 7 bases, leaving 11 bases of the junction unmatched. This CDR3 spans 14 amino acids. The DNA for the CDR3 is TGCAGCGCCGGGACAGGAGGGGCCGGAGAGACCCAGTACTTC. Encoded protein: CSAGTGGAGETQYF.

The gene calls are TRBV28 and TRBJ2-7; D gene ambiguous. This CDR3 contains 15 residues. Trimming removed 3 bases from V and 6 bases from J, with 18 bases in between. Germline V gene data show CDR1 as MDHEN and CDR2 as SYDVKM. CDR3 nucleotides: TGTGCCAGCAGTTTTGAGTCCCGTTTTCGTGGCGAGCAGTACTTC. Translating it yields CASSFESRFRGEQYF.

This clonotype was detected a few times. J is TRBJ1-5 and V is TRBV6-2 or TRBV6-3, with a tentative D call TRBD1 (5 bases). Per the germline V gene, CDR1 is MNHEY and CDR2 is SVGEGT. V was pared by 4 bases and J by 3 bases, with 13 bases between. This CDR3 contains 15 residues. CDR3 protein: CASSSRGDINQPQHF. The CDR3 nucleotides read TGTGCCAGCAGTTCAAGGGGAGATATCAATCAGCCCCAGCATTTT.